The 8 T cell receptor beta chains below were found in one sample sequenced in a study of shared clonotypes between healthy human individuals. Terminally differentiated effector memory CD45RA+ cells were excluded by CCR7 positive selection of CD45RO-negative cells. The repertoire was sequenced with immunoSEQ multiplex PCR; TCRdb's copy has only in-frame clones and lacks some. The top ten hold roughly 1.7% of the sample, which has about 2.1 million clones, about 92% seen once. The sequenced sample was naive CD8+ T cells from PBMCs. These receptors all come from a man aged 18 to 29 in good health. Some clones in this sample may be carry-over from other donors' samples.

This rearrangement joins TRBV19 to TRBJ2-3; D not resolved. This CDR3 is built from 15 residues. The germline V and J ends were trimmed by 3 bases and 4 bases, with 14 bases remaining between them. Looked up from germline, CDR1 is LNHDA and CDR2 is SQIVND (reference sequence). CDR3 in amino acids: CASSMGGLAPDTQYF. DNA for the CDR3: TGTGCCAGTAGTATGGGTGGGCTGGCCCCAGATACGCAGTATTTT.

The CDR3 region has the DNA TGTGCCAGTAGAGGGTACAGGGACGACTATGGCTACACCTTC. As protein: CASRGYRDDYGYTF. The chain employs TRBV19 and TRBJ1-2, with D perhaps matching TRBD1 (6 bases). This CDR3 contains 14 residues. With 6 bases removed from V and 3 bases from J, the gap between germline ends came to 14 bases. Per the germline V gene, CDR1 is LNHDA and CDR2 is SQIVND (reference sequence).

For the CDR3, the DNA is TGTGCCAGCAGACCCGGGACTAGCGGATACAATGAGCAGTTCTTC. Protein sequence: CASRPGTSGYNEQFF. The rearrangement links TRBV6-5 to TRBJ2-1, with 11 nucleotides matching TRBD2. The junction had 5 bases not matched to a gene; V was cut back by 6 bases and J by 4 bases. CDR3 length: 15 residues. Germline CDR1 is MNHEY and CDR2 is SVGAGI.

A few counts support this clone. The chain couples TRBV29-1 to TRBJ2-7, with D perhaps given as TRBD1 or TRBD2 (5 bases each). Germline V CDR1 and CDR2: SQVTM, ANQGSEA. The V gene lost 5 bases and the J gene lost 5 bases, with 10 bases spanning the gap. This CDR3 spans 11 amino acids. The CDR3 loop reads CSVPRGDEQYF. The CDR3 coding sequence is TGCAGCGTTCCTAGGGGAGACGAGCAGTACTTC.

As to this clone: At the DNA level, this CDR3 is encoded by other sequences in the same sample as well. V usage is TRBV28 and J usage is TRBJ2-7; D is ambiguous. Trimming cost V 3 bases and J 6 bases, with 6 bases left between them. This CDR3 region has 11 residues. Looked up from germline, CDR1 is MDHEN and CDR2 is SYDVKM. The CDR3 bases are TGTGCCAGCAGTTTTTGGGGCGAGCAGTACTTC. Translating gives CASSFWGEQYF.

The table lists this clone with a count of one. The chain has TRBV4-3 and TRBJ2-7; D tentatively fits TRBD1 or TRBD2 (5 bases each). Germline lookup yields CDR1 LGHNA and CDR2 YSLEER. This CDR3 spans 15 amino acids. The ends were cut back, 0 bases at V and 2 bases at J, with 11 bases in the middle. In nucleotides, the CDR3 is TGCGCCAGCAGCCAAGATTATGGGGGAGCCTACGAGCAGTACTTC. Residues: CASSQDYGGAYEQYF.

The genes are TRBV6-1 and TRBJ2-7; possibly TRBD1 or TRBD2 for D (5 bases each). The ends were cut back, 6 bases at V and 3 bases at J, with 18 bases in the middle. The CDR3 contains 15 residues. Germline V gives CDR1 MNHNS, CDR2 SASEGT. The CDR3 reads CASRGDAAKRYEQYF. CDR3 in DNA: TGTGCCAGCAGAGGGGACGCGGCAAAACGCTACGAGCAGTACTTC.

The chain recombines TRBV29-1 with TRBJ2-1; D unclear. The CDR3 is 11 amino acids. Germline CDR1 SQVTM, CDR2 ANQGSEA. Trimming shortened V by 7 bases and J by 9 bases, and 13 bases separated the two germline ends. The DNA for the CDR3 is TGCAGCGCCCCCGGCCGGAGTGAGCAGTTCTTC. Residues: CSAPGRSEQFF.